A single sample gave rise to the 24 T cell receptor beta chains below, sequenced in a study of regulatory T cells in long-lasting Graves disease. The authors built TCR beta libraries using iRepertoire HTBI primers and Arm-PCR of CDR3 regions. TCRdb processed the multiplex PCR reads anew with MiXCR; each CDR3 protein has one entry. The table includes roughly 400,000 distinct CDR3 sequences, 15% detected once. As to time point: newly diagnosed GD, antithyroid drugs for less than 3 months. The TCR library was prepared using RNA isolated from PBMCs. These same records also appear under a second study, on T cells in Graves' hyperthyroidism and ophthalmopathy.

The specimen comprised peripheral blood mononuclear cells (PBMCs), sampled at new diagnosis, from a patient treated with antithyroid drugs. Receptors originate from a woman in her forties with Graves disease.

The chain carries TRBV9 and TRBJ2-1; 8 nucleotides align to TRBD2. Germline assignment: CDR1 SGDLS and CDR2 YYNGEE. J was trimmed by 6 bases and V by 1 base; bases with no gene match: 6. The CDR3 is 15 amino acids. CDR3 residues: CASSVSASGSNEQFF. CDR3 nucleotides: TGTGCCAGCAGCGTATCTGCCAGCGGGAGCAATGAGCAGTTCTTC.

This chain uses TRBV7-8 with TRBJ2-5; 8 bases align to TRBD1. The CDR3 totals 19 residues. V was clipped by 1 base and J by 1 base; unmatched bases: 14. CDR1 is SGHVS and CDR2 is FQNEAQ in the germline V gene. CDR3 in DNA: TGTGCCAGCAGCTTAGTTTCCCAGGGGGCTTACCCGCCCCAAGAGACCCAGTACTTC. Translation gives CASSLVSQGAYPPQETQYF.

V gene TRBV7-9 combines with J gene TRBJ2-1; TRBD2 matches at 7 bases. This CDR3 contains 16 residues. CDR1 and CDR2 (germline): SEHNR, FQNEAQ (reference sequence). The V and J ends lost 3 bases and 4 bases, in that order; junction bases with no gene match: 9. The CDR3 is CASSFLRDYLYNEQFF. The CDR3 nucleotides read TGTGCCAGCAGCTTCCTACGGGACTATTTATACAATGAGCAGTTCTTC. The whole variable domain, filled in from reference TRBV7-9 and TRBJ2-1, reads DTGVSQNPRHKITKRGQNVTFRCDPISEHNRLYWYRQTLGQGPEFLTYFQNEAQLEKSRLLSDRFSAERPKGSFSTLEIQRTEQGDSAMYLCASSFLRDYLYNEQFFGPGTRLTVL.

The table lists this clonotype with a few counts. This sequence joins TRBV7-9 and TRBJ2-2; D gene unclear. The CDR3 is 15 residues long. Germline V lookup: CDR1 SEHNR, CDR2 FQNEAQ (reference sequence). Trimming removed 2 bases at V and 3 bases at J, with 10 bases between. CDR3 residues: CASSLSLTHTGELFF. The CDR3 bases are TGTGCCAGCAGCTTATCGCTCACCCACACCGGGGAGCTGTTTTTT.

The sample holds a few counts of this clonotype. The chain couples TRBV28 to TRBJ2-1; TRBD2 is a possible D gene (6 bases). Trimming took off 1 base at V and 4 bases at J, with 14 bases between the two ends. This CDR3 spans 16 amino acids. The germline CDR1 and CDR2 sequences are MDHEN and SYDVKM. The CDR3 sequence is CASSLFSLAQYNEQFF. CDR3 nucleotide sequence: TGTGCCAGCAGTTTATTTTCGCTAGCGCAATACAATGAGCAGTTCTTC.

The rearrangement links TRBV28 to TRBJ2-1; 10 bases are a match to TRBD2. CDR3 length equals 16 residues. Germline V CDR1 and CDR2: MDHEN, SYDVKM. After removal of 6 bases from V and 2 bases from J, the junction contained 7 bases not matched to a gene. The DNA for the CDR3 is TGTGCCAGCAGAGTATTACTAGCGGGAACCTACAATGAGCAGTTCTTC. It translates to CASRVLLAGTYNEQFF.

This clonotype came up many times. The chain uses TRBV5-1 and TRBJ2-3, with 8 bases fitting TRBD1. Germline V gene lookup returns CDR1 SGHRS and CDR2 YFSETQ. The CDR3 totals 17 residues. The V gene end was trimmed by 1 base and the J gene end by 3 bases; junction bases not matched to a gene: 10. CDR3 protein: CASSLPLGQGPTDTQYF. The CDR3 nucleotides read TGCGCCAGCAGCTTGCCCCTAGGACAGGGCCCAACAGATACGCAGTATTTT.

Comments on this clonotype: A much larger clonotype is one base distant, so this may be a read error. The CDR3 does not end in the conserved phenylalanine or tryptophan, so this is likely a read error. The CDR3 protein is CASGVGEYGYTV. The CDR3 DNA reads as TGTGCCAGCGGCGTAGGGGAGTATGGCTACACCGTC. The chain links TRBV6-5 to TRBJ1-2; maybe TRBD1 (5 bases). Germline assignment: CDR1 MNHEY and CDR2 SVGAGI. The germline V and J ends were trimmed by 8 bases and 5 bases, with 12 bases remaining between them. There are 12 residues in the CDR3.

This clonotype has a count of ten or more. The chain employs TRBV7-9 and TRBJ2-6; D assignment may be TRBD1 or TRBD2 (5 bases each). Germline V lookup: CDR1 SEHNR, CDR2 FQNEAQ (reference sequence). Trimming took off 5 bases at V and 0 bases at J, with 14 bases between the two ends. CDR3 length equals 17 residues. The CDR3 DNA reads TGTGCCAGCAGCCCCATGAGGGGCGGCTCTGGGGCCAACGTCCTGACTTTC. Protein: CASSPMRGGSGANVLTF.

This clonotype was counted at least ten times. The rearrangement uses TRBV18 and TRBJ1-2; 10 bases align to TRBD1. V gave up 4 bases and J gave up 8 bases; unmatched junction bases: 19. Germline-derived CDR1 and CDR2 are KGHSH and LQKENI. The CDR3 loop spans 18 amino acids. The CDR3 here is CASSRFTPGQGSLGGYTF. The CDR3 DNA sequence: TGTGCCAGCTCACGCTTTACACCGGGACAGGGGTCTCTGGGCGGCTACACCTTC.

The chain links TRBV20-1 to TRBJ1-1; 9 bases fit TRBD1. J lost 4 bases, V lost 6 bases, and 6 bases had no gene match. This CDR3 has 13 amino acids. Germline CDR1 is DFQATT and CDR2 is SNEGSKA (reference sequence). CDR3 sequence (DNA): TGCAGTGCCTGGACAGGGGCGGGCACTGAAGCTTTCTTT. Its translation is CSAWTGAGTEAFF.

The V gene is TRBV9, the J gene TRBJ2-2, with D perhaps being TRBD1 or TRBD2 (6 bases each). The germline V gene encodes CDR1 SGDLS and CDR2 YYNGEE. The CDR3 has 16 amino acids. V was clipped by 4 bases and J by 1 base, with 14 bases between them. Written as DNA, the CDR3 is TGTGCCAGCAGCCCCGAAGGGGGGCGGAACACCGGGGAGCTGTTTTTT. The encoded protein is CASSPEGGRNTGELFF.

This clonotype was seen only a few times. The genes are TRBV20-1 and TRBJ2-3, with 7 bases lining up with TRBD2. This CDR3 is built from 15 residues. V lost 0 bases, J lost 4 bases, and 7 bases stayed unmatched. Germline V gives CDR1 DFQATT, CDR2 SNEGSKA (reference sequence). CDR3 nucleotides: TGCAGTGCTAGAGATTTGGGCGGGAGTGCAGATACGCAGTATTTT. Translated, it gives CSARDLGGSADTQYF.

The chain links TRBV27 to TRBJ2-3; D not certain. The CDR3 covers 14 residues. Germline V CDR1 and CDR2: MNHEY, SMNVEV (reference sequence). Trimming took 6 bases from V and 2 from J, leaving 12 bases between them. CDR3 sequence reads: CASRPDLYTDTQYF. The DNA for the CDR3 is TGTGCCAGCAGGCCTGACCTTTACACAGATACGCAGTATTTT.

V and J are TRBV25-1 and TRBJ2-1; no firm D call. CDR1 and CDR2 from the germline V gene are MGHDK and SYGVNS. The ends were cut back, 1 base at V and 9 bases at J, with 13 bases in the middle. The length of the CDR3 is 14 residues. CDR3 DNA sequence: TGTGCCAGCAGTGAATCGGGCCCCTTACCTGAGCAGTTCTTC. Its translation: CASSESGPLPEQFF.

This clonotype came up many times. J is TRBJ1-2 and V is TRBV5-1; 7 bases map to TRBD1. CDR1 SGHRS and CDR2 YFSETQ come from the germline V gene. V was pared by 5 bases and J by 2 bases, with 6 bases of the junction left unmatched. This CDR3 has 14 amino acids. CDR3: CASSEMDRNYGYTF. As DNA, the CDR3 is TGCGCCAGCAGTGAGATGGACAGGAACTATGGCTACACCTTC.

In its sample, this clonotype was seen many times. This chain uses TRBV6-5 with TRBJ1-6; the match to TRBD1 covers 7 bases. This CDR3 contains 15 residues. The germline CDR1 and CDR2 sequences are MNHEY and SVGAGI. With 0 bases clipped from V and 8 bases from J, the junction kept 4 bases outside the gene matches. The CDR3 sequence is CASSYSWDSYSPLHF. CDR3 in DNA: TGTGCCAGCAGTTACTCTTGGGACAGTTATTCACCCCTCCACTTT.

There are a few counts of this clonotype. The chain is built from TRBV12-3 or TRBV12-4 and TRBJ1-1, with D unclear. The CDR3 runs to 11 residues. The V end was cut by 6 bases, the J end by 3 bases, with 5 bases between. DNA for the CDR3: TGTGCCAGCAGCTACTACACTGAAGCTTTCTTT. It yields the protein CASSYYTEAFF.

In its sample, this clonotype was seen many times. The chain has TRBV20-1 and TRBJ2-4; D unresolved. Trimming pared 6 bases from V and 1 base from J, leaving 10 bases between. CDR3 length equals 13 residues. CDR1 DFQATT and CDR2 SNEGSKA come from the germline V gene (reference sequence). CDR3 protein: CSALELAKNIQYF. The CDR3 DNA reads TGCAGTGCCCTGGAACTTGCCAAAAACATTCAGTACTTC.

This clonotype was counted ten times or more. The J gene is TRBJ2-5, the V gene TRBV4-1; 8 bases fit TRBD2. The CDR3 runs 17 residues. Unmatched junction bases numbered 12, after V lost 1 base and J lost 5 bases. The germline gives CDR1 MGHRA, CDR2 YSYEKL. In DNA form, the CDR3 reads TGCGCCAGCAGCCAAGTTCCCGGTAGCGGGATAGGGGAGACCCAGTACTTC. Translation: CASSQVPGSGIGETQYF.

This clonotype was seen a few times. The gene calls are TRBV7-9 and TRBJ2-7, with 7 bases lining up with TRBD1. V trimming: 4 bases; J trimming: 0 bases; junction bases outside the gene matches: 6. Germline V gene sequence: CDR1 SEHNR, CDR2 FQNEAQ (reference sequence). The CDR3 runs to 15 residues. This chain's CDR3 is CASSSPDRSSYEQYF. CDR3 DNA: TGTGCCAGCAGCTCGCCGGACAGGAGCTCCTACGAGCAGTACTTC.

This clonotype was detected a few times. The junction departs from the called germline gene at one end, perhaps through a read error. This chain uses TRBV7-8 with TRBJ2-1; no definite D call. This CDR3 contains 11 residues. Per germline, CDR1 SGHVS and CDR2 FQNEAQ. This chain's CDR3 is CASSVADEQFF. CDR3 bases: TGTGCCAGCAGCGTAGCAGATGAGCAGTTCTTC.

This clonotype was seen at least ten times. This chain links TRBV11-2 with TRBJ1-5; D not certain. Trimming took 5 bases from V and 1 from J, leaving 12 bases between them. CDR1 and CDR2 (germline): SGHAT, FQNNGV. The CDR3 consists of 15 residues. The DNA of the CDR3 is TGTGCCAGCAGCCGCACTGGCACAAGCAATCAGCCCCAGCATTTT. Protein product: CASSRTGTSNQPQHF.

Of note for this clonotype: A much larger clone is a single base away; this may be a read error. The chain recombines TRBV9 with TRBJ2-5; TRBD2 matches at 9 bases. Germline assignment: CDR1 SGDLS and CDR2 YYNGEE. The CDR3 runs to 15 residues. The CDR3 bases are TGTGCCGGCAGCATAAGCGGGGGGACAGCAGAGACCCAGTACTTC. This codes for CAGSISGGTAETQYF. The full variable domain, with the rest looked up from reference TRBV9 and TRBJ2-5, is DSGVTQTPKHLITATGQRVTLRCSPRSGDLSVYWYQQSLDQGLQFLIQYYNGEERAKGNILERFSAQQFPDLHSELNLSSLELGDSALYFCAGSISGGTAETQYFGPGTRLLVL.